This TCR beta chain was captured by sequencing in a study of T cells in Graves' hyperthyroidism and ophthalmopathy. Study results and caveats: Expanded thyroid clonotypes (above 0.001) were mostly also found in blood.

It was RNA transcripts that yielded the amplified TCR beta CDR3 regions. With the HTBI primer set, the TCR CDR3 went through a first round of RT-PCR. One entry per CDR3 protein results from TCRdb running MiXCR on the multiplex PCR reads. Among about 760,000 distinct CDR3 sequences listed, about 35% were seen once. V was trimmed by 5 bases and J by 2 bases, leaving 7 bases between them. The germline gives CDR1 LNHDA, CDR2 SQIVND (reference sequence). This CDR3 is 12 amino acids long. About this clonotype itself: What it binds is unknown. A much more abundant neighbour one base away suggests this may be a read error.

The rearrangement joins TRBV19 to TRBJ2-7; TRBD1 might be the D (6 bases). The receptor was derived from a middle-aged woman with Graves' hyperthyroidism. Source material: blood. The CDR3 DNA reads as TGTGCCAGTAGTGAGGGGGCCTACGAGCAGTACTTC. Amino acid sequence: CASSEGAYEQYF.